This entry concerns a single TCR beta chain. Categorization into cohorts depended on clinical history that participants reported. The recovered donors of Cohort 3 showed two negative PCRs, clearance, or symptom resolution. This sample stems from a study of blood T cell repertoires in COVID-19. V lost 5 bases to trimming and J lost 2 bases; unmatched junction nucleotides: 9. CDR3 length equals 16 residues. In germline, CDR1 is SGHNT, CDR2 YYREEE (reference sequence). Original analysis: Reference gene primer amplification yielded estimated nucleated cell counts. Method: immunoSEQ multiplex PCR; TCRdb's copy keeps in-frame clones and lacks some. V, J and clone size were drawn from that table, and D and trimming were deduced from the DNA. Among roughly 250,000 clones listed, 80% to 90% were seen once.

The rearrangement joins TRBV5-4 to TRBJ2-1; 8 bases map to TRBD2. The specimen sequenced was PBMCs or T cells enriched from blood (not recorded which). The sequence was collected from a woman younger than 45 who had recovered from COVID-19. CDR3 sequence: CASRTSGSAAYNEQFF. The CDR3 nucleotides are TGTGCCAGCAGGACGAGCGGGAGTGCCGCCTACAATGAGCAGTTCTTC. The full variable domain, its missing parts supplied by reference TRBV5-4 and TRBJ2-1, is ETGVTQSPTHLIKTRGQQVTLRCSSQSGHNTVSWYQQALGQGPQFIFQYYREEENGRGNFPPRFSGLQFPNYSSELNVNALELDDSALYLCASRTSGSAAYNEQFFGPGTRLTVL.